The next 8 T cell receptor beta chains were all read from a single sample in a study of blood T cell repertoires in COVID-19 (dated by TCRdb to the early 2020s). Library preparation used the immunoSEQ multiplex PCR assay. This immuneACCESS table, as held by TCRdb, lists in-frame sequences with V and J called but not all clones. Of the missing ones, under half trace to an unresolved V gene in checked studies; the others have no known cause. The sample includes 85,000 to 110,000 clones, with almost 90% observed a single time. Less than 4% of the sample rests with the top ten. Sequenced sample: peripheral blood. These receptors were taken from a human donor in a cohort sampled during active COVID-19.

The chain joins TRBV10-3 to TRBJ2-7, with TRBD1 identical over 10 bases. Trimming at V came to 0 bases and at J to 6 bases, leaving 5 bases not matched to a gene. The germline gives CDR1 ENHRY, CDR2 SYGVKD. CDR3 length: 15 residues. CDR3 in DNA: TGTGCCATCAGTGAGTCGATGACAGGGGGCGGCGAGCAGTACTTC. The encoded protein is CAISESMTGGGEQYF.

The V call is TRBV7-3, the J call TRBJ2-7, with 8 positions matching TRBD2. Germline CDR1 and CDR2: SGHTA and FQGTGA. The CDR3 covers 16 residues. Germline trimming cut 2 bases from V and 6 bases from J; bases unmatched to any gene: 12. In DNA, the CDR3 is TGTGCCAGCAGCTTATGGGGAGCGGGGGCCGCCTCCGAGCAGTACTTC. Amino acid sequence: CASSLWGAGAASEQYF.

V usage is TRBV10-3 and J usage is TRBJ1-1; D gene unclear. Per germline, CDR1 ENHRY and CDR2 SYGVKD. V was shortened by 6 bases and J by 5 bases, with 10 bases between the two germline ends. The CDR3 runs 12 residues. CDR3 sequence reads: CAISAYETEAFF. DNA for the CDR3: TGTGCCATCAGCGCCTACGAGACTGAAGCTTTCTTT.

The V and J genes are TRBV6-5 and TRBJ2-3, with D possibly being TRBD1 (5 bases). CDR1 is MNHEY and CDR2 is SVGAGI in the germline V gene. V dropped 7 bases and J dropped 4 bases, with 15 bases sitting between them. The CDR3 runs 14 residues. CDR3 sequence reads: CASNLGDFSDTQYF. CDR3 coding DNA: TGTGCCAGCAACCTAGGGGATTTTTCAGATACGCAGTATTTT.

The chain employs TRBV7-9 and TRBJ2-3; 8 bases line up with TRBD2. CDR1 SEHNR and CDR2 FQNEAQ come from the germline V gene (reference sequence). CDR3 length: 15 amino acids. V lost 5 bases and J lost 2; bases outside the gene matches: 6. The CDR3 nucleotides are TGTGCCAGCAGCCCCGGGGGGGCCGCCACAGATACGCAGTATTTT. It yields the protein CASSPGGAATDTQYF. Together with reference TRBV7-9 and TRBJ2-3, the CDR3 gives the full variable domain: DTGVSQNPRHKITKRGQNVTFRCDPISEHNRLYWYRQTLGQGPEFLTYFQNEAQLEKSRLLSDRFSAERPKGSFSTLEIQRTEQGDSAMYLCASSPGGAATDTQYFGPGTRLTVL.

The chain combines TRBV9 with TRBJ1-5; 12 bases fit TRBD1. J lost 3 bases, V lost 9 bases, and 10 bases had no gene match. Germline CDR1 reads SGDLS; CDR2 reads YYNGEE. This CDR3 is built from 16 residues. The CDR3 reads CATPPGQGAINQPQHF. In DNA form, the CDR3 reads TGTGCCACCCCCCCGGGACAGGGGGCTATCAATCAGCCCCAGCATTTT.

V and J are TRBV7-9 and TRBJ2-7; perhaps TRBD1 as D (5 bases). Trimming stripped 5 bases from V and 0 bases from J, with 14 bases between. CDR3 length equals 15 residues. CDR1 is SEHNR and CDR2 is FQNEAQ in the germline V gene (reference sequence). DNA for the CDR3: TGTGCCAGCAGCGCCCGACAGACGAGCTCCTACGAGCAGTACTTC. Its protein product is CASSARQTSSYEQYF.

This chain joins TRBV24-1 and TRBJ1-2; D is unresolved. Trimming pared 2 bases from V and 2 bases from J, leaving 8 bases between. The germline V gene has CDR1 KGHDR and CDR2 SFDVKD. This CDR3 has 14 residues. The CDR3 DNA reads TGTGCCACCAGTGATTCCCGGGTAAACTATGGCTACACCTTC. Protein: CATSDSRVNYGYTF.